This section outlines one TCR beta chain sequence together with its context. What it recognizes is unknown. Alopecia areata patients gave lesional scalp punch biopsies and peripheral blood samples. This specimen belongs to a study of CD8+ T cells in alopecia areata. The overall study: Administration of oral tofacitinib to treated patients was at 5 to 10 mg twice daily.

RNA, once extracted, was reverse transcribed into cDNA for use as the sequencing template. Profiling relied on immunoSEQ multiplex PCR, and the TCRdb table lists in-frame clones only, not all of them. The sample lists 150,000 or so clones, approximately 65% occurring once. Study results and caveats: Lesional scalp displayed greater clonality than normal scalp, most notably in alopecia totalis/universalis.

Germline CDR1 MNHNS, CDR2 SASEGT. V lost 6 bases and J 4 bases, leaving 15 bases between the germline ends. The CDR3 runs to 14 residues. The TCR originated in a human donor with alopecia areata. J is TRBJ1-2 and V is TRBV6-1, with D possibly being TRBD1 (6 bases). The sequences come from CD8+ T cells sorted from blood, collected at week 0. CDR3 sequence (DNA): TGTGCCAGCAGGGAGGAGGGGGTGGCCTATGGCTACACCTTC. It yields the protein CASREEGVAYGYTF.